The entry that follows covers one T cell receptor beta chain sequence. The antigen is not known. The record originates from a study of spatial heterogeneity in lung cancer. Overall study context: Beta-chain sequences were consistently detected more often than alpha-chain sequences. Study observations and caveats: Tumor TCRs that were ubiquitous and expanded showed up in blood more at resection than follow-up.

Time point of the sample: sample taken at primary tumor resection. No cell sorting; template was whole RNA from tumor, lung tissue or PBMC. Unique molecular identifiers, one per molecule, were present on every TCR cDNA molecule. MiXCR, run by TCRdb on the 5' RACE reads, gives a single entry per CDR3 protein. The table lists about 45,000 distinct CDR3 sequences, roughly 12% of them singletons. The germline V gene has CDR1 SQVTM and CDR2 ANQGSEA. CDR3 length: 14 amino acids. V was cut by 5 bases and J by 2 bases, with 12 bases left in between. Sequenced here: PBMCs, sampled at surgery. The chain couples TRBV29-1 to TRBJ2-2, with D perhaps matching TRBD1 (6 bases). This clonotype was sampled from a female donor with early-stage non-small cell lung cancer. This CDR3 reads CSVSPGHNTGELFF. The CDR3 DNA reads TGCAGCGTTAGCCCGGGACACAACACCGGGGAGCTGTTTTTT.